The TCR beta chain under discussion was sequenced for a study of CXCR3-negative and CXCR3-positive naive CD8 T cells (dated by TCRdb to 2018 to 2020). In the study overall: About 150 million TRB reads were obtained in total, roughly 1.5 +/- 0.3 million reads per library. TRBV-TRBJ cluster analysis included naive subsets from roughly 5 donors and memory cells from 3 donors. Data from around ten donors, pooled across two independent experiments, went into the diversity and physicochemical repertoire analyses.

Overall study outcomes, separate from this receptor: Because surface CD5, which is linked to self-reactivity in mice, was comparable between the naive subsets, TCR interaction strength was also inferred from the physicochemical properties of TRB CDR3s. Compared with CXCR3-negative naive cells, CXCR3-positive naive cells had TRB CDR3s with higher hydrophobicity (lower Kidera factor 4), lower energy, and higher strength and volume indices. Both naive subsets had comparably high repertoire diversity, while memory CD8+ T cells had much lower repertoire diversity. Naive CXCR3-negative and CXCR3-positive cells from the same donor showed similar TRBV-TRBJ usage, whereas memory cells showed distinct patterns. Because CXCR3 expression was partially decreased after cryopreservation, freshly isolated PBMCs were used for most assays.

Per the germline V gene, MDHEN is the CDR1 and SYDVKM is the CDR2. The CDR3 measures 15 amino acids from cysteine to phenylalanine. This entry has no DNA. Each CD8+ T cell subset was flow-sorted in triplicate, with some 300,000 cells per subset placed directly into RLT lysis buffer. To exclude memory contaminants, naive CD8+ T cells were stringently defined as CD45RO-CCR7+CD27+CD95-. Standard density gradient centrifugation was used to isolate peripheral blood mononuclear cells from buffy coats. Naive CXCR3-negative and CXCR3-positive CD8+ T cells were flow-sorted on a FACSAria III. Total RNA was extracted from sorted cells using an RNeasy Mini Kit. To note about this clonotype: No antigen is known for it.

Sequencing took place on a NextSeq 550. The Human TCR Profiling Kit (MiLaboratory) was used to prepare UMI-labeled 5' RACE TRB cDNA libraries. cDNA synthesis used the entire amount of extracted RNA, and PCR amplification then used the entire amount of cDNA produced. Libraries were prepared in parallel using an identical number of PCR cycles. Processing in the source paper ran as follows. With a requirement of at least two reads per UMI, MIGEC and MiXCR extracted about 50,000 +/- 10,000 unique UMI-labeled TRB cDNA molecules per library. Each library averaged about 40,000 +/- 10,000 functional in-frame TRB CDR3 nucleotide clonotypes without stop codons. Diversity metrics, including normalized Shannon-Wiener and Chao1, were computed in VDJtools after downsampling to 5000 UMI-labeled TRB molecules per sample. Clonotype-size-weighted physicochemical properties of the central five CDR3 residues (interaction energy, strength, volume and Kidera factor 4) were computed in VDJtools. Following TCRdb reprocessing, every CDR3 protein sequence forms one entry, and DNA is not provided. What appears here as the V and J calls and clone size reflects TCRdb's work, not the paper's. The sample's table covers 150,000 to 180,000 distinct CDR3 sequences. The ten largest clones represent 0.45% to 0.55% of the sample.

The material sequenced was naive CXCR3+ CD8+ T cells from blood. In light of the paper, this sample's cell subset or site label describes: CD45RO-CCR7+CD27+CD95- naive CD8+ T cells expressing CXCR3 (TNR3+). This receptor was identified in a human donor in good health. Some clones in this sample may be carry-over from other donors' samples. The sequence is built from TRBV28 and TRBJ1-4; the TCRdb D gene call, TRBD1, has no DNA to confirm it. The CDR3 region has the sequence CASSYWRQGDEKLFF.